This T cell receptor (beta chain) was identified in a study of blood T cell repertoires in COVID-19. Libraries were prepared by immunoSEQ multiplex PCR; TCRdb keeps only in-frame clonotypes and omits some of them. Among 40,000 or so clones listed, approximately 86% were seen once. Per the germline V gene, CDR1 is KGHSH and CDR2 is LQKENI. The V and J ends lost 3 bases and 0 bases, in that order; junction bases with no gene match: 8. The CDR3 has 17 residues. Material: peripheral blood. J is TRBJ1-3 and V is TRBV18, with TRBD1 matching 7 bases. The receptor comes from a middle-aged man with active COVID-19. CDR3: CASSPGTAKTSGNTIYF. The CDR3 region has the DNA TGTGCCAGCTCACCCGGGACAGCTAAAACCTCTGGAAACACCATATATTTT.